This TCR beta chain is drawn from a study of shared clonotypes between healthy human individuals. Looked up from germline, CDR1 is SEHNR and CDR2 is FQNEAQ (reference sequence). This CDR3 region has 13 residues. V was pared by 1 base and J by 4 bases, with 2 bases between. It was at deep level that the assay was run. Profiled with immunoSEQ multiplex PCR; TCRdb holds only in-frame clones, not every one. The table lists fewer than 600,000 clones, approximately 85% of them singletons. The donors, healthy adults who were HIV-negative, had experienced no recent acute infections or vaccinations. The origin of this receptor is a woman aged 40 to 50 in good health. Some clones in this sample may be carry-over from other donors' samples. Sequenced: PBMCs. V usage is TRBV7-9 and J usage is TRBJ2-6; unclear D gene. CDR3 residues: CASSLDGANVLTF. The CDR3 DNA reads TGTGCCAGCAGCTTAGACGGGGCCAACGTCCTGACTTTC.